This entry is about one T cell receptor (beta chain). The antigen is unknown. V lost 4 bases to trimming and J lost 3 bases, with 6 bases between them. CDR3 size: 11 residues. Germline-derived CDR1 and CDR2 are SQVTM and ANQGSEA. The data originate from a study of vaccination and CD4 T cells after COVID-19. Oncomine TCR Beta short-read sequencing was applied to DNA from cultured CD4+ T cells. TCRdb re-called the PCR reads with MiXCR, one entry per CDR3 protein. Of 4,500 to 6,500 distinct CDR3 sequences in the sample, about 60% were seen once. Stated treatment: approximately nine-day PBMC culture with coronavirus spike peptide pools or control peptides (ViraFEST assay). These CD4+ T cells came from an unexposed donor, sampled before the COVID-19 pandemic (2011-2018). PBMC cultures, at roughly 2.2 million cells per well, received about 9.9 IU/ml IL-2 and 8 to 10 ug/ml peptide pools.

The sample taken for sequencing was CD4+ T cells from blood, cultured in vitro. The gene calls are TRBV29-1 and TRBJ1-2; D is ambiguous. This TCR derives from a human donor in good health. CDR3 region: CSVGIHYGYTF. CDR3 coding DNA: TGCAGCGTTGGGATACACTATGGCTACACCTTC.